This T cell receptor (beta chain) originates from a study of shared clonotypes between healthy human individuals (TCRdb year 2020). About the full investigation: Three men and a couple of women, aged 18 to 49 years, made up the cohort. Per donor, three plates each were used for CD4 naive and CD4 memory, two for CD8 naive, and one for CD8 memory. The study deeply sequenced blood TCR repertoires of five healthy adults to estimate repertoire size and the extent of clonotype sharing between individuals. Libraries were prepared and TCR repertoires were sequenced by different laboratories using diverse techniques, in order to increase sequencing depth and limit assay-specific biases. Leukapheresis yielded between about 0.94 and 8.9 billion PBMCs per donor. The paper's findings and limits, for the study overall: Incomplete sequencing was indicated by rarefaction of sorted-subset datasets, despite the large sequencing depth. Based on pairwise subsampling, the degree of clonotype sharing among donors was expected to be affected by sequencing depth. Higher generation probabilities were observed for clonotypes shared by all four sorted-subset donors than for non-shared clonotypes. Larger estimated clonotype richness was generally found for naive subsets than for memory subsets. Only blood was sampled, and tissue TCR repertoires likely differ from those in blood. Across four donors, about 5.2% of naive CD4, 3% to 3.5% of naive CD8, 2% to 2.5% of memory CD4, and over 0.35% of memory CD8 clonotypes were shared. Because the study included only a small number of donors, the genetic and exposure-history diversity represented was limited.

Using the deep immunoSEQ assay, multiplex PCR amplified TCR CDR3 regions from genomic DNA. Extracted genomic DNA from each cell subset was spread evenly across all wells of several immunoSEQ 96-well plates, with each plate serving as a replicate. For sorted subsets, around 200 ng genomic DNA, equal to about 30,000 T cell genomes, was loaded into each replicate PCR. Purified libraries were quantified with a Qubit 3.0 fluorometer, sized on a Bioanalyzer 2100, and re-quantified with the KAPA Library Quantification kit. Every immunoSEQ 96-well plate was sequenced on a dedicated single-read 150-cycle Illumina NextSeq 550 flow cell. Concerning the study's data processing: Because the immunoSEQ output held only junctional sequences and lacked quality scores, the filtering could not match the filtering applied to full-length reads. Sequences were annotated with PyIR, a Python wrapper for IgBLAST v1.9, using IMGT germline references to assign V/J genes and CDR3. Any read was removed if the V/J assignment was weak (E-value above 1e-6), the CDR3 was missing, or the read contained stop codons, out-of-frame junctions, or ambiguous translated residues. A V3J clonotype was defined by an identical inferred V gene, J gene, and CDR3 amino acid sequence. The percentage overlap between two repertoires was calculated by dividing the number of shared unique clonotypes by the size of the smaller repertoire. Repertoire richness was assessed with RTK rarefaction, the Chao1 estimator, and Recon v2.1 estimates of unobserved clonotypes. Generation probabilities were computed with OLGA for all TCRbeta clonotypes obtained by the gDNA method from several donors. TCRdb took over this immuneACCESS table, retaining in-frame rearrangements with V and J assigned. Such tables are incomplete; in checked studies, under half of the missing clones stem from an unresolved V gene, and the remainder is unexplained. D and trimming were read from the DNA, whereas the V and J calls and clone size are those reported in that table. Within this sample are 2 million to 2.5 million clones, with 95% of them counted one time only. The ten largest clones add up to 0.13% of the sample.

Donors were healthy HIV-negative adults with no recently reported acute infections or vaccinations. Every donor was a Caucasian adult living in Nashville, Tennessee, USA. Magnetic negative selection was used to enrich CD4+ T cells, after which naive cells were positively selected on CD45RA and the negative fraction became the memory subset. Blood was obtained by leukapheresis, after which PBMCs were separated by Ficoll-Histopaque density gradient centrifugation and cryopreserved in liquid nitrogen vapor phase. Analytical flow cytometry was used to check the purity and quantity of each magnetically sorted T cell population. Each sorted fraction had its genomic DNA isolated and then quantified by UV absorbance on a Nanodrop 2000c. As regards this clone: There is no known antigen for this receptor. No clone much larger than this one lies a single base away; base qualities are absent.

Including cysteine and phenylalanine, the CDR3 has 11 amino acids. The read is trimmed to its CDR3 DNA, 33 bases read in frame from base 1. At the junction V is shortened by 7 bases and J by 9 bases, with 10 bases in between. CDR1 and CDR2 (LNHDA, SQIVND) derive from the germline V gene (reference sequence). The origin of this receptor is a man aged 18 to 30 in good health. Recombination connected TRBV19 to TRBJ2-4; TRBD2 is possibly the D segment (5 matching bases). The sequenced material came from naive CD4+ T cells sorted from blood. What the cell subset or site label conveys for this sample: CD45RA+ positively selected. The encoded CDR3 is CASTGGLIQYF. Read as DNA, the sequence is TGTGCCAGTACAGGCGGGCTCATTCAGTACTTC.